The 20 T cell receptor beta chains presented below share a single source sample, sequenced in a study of human T cells and chemical hapten exposure. Time point given: pre-sensitization, week 0. Treatment noted: therapeutic diphenylcyclopropenone sensitization with weekly scalp DPC. From the RACE reads, TCRdb called clonotypes with MiXCR, one entry per CDR3 protein. The table records approximately 370,000 distinct CDR3 sequences, approximately 5.8% of them present only once. The material sequenced was whole blood, taken in connection with sensitization to the hapten diphenylcyclopropenone (DPC). The receptor set was obtained from a woman younger than 35 with alopecia areata. Some clones in this sample may be carry-over from other donors' samples.

Many counts were recorded for this clonotype. CDR3 DNA sequence: TGCAGTGCTAGCCTCGGCAGCTCCTATGGCTACACCTTC. Its translation: CSASLGSSYGYTF. V gene TRBV20-1 combines with J gene TRBJ1-2; D ambiguous. With 3 bases removed from V and 4 bases from J, the gap between germline ends came to 12 bases. This CDR3 is 13 amino acids long. The V gene's germline CDR1 is DFQATT and CDR2 SNEGSKA (reference sequence).

Ten or more counts support this clonotype. The CDR3, as DNA: TGCAGCGTTGTTAGTCAGCTCCAAGAGACCCAGTACTTC. Protein sequence: CSVVSQLQETQYF. The V and J genes are TRBV29-1 and TRBJ2-5; D remains unclear. Trimming cost V 4 bases and J 1 base, with 10 bases left between them. Germline V gene sequence: CDR1 SQVTM, CDR2 ANQGSEA. This CDR3 spans 13 amino acids.

This chain links TRBV2 with TRBJ1-1; 7 bases align to TRBD1. The CDR3 length is 15 residues. In germline, CDR1 is SNHLY, CDR2 FYNNEI. The junction had 7 bases not matched to a gene; V was cut back by 6 bases and J by 0 bases. CDR3 coding DNA: TGTGCCAGCAGCCTCATGGGACAGATGAACACTGAAGCTTTCTTT. Translation gives CASSLMGQMNTEAFF.

This clonotype was detected only a few times. This sequence joins TRBV5-1 and TRBJ1-2, with unresolved D. Trimming removed 3 bases from V and 2 bases from J, with 14 bases in between. Germline values: CDR1 SGHRS, CDR2 YFSETQ. The CDR3 is made up of 15 amino acids. Written as DNA, the CDR3 is TGCGCCAGCAGCTACGGGCCGGATAAGAACTATGGCTACACCTTC. Translation gives CASSYGPDKNYGYTF.

This clonotype was seen many times. V is TRBV10-3 and J is TRBJ1-3, with 7 bases lining up with TRBD1. Germline lookup yields CDR1 ENHRY and CDR2 SYGVKD. The CDR3 is 15 residues long. V dropped 11 bases and J dropped 4; count of bases not matched to a gene: 14. CDR3 residues: CALLNDRAGGNTIYF. CDR3 DNA sequence: TGTGCCCTCCTTAATGACAGGGCTGGCGGAAACACCATATATTTT.

There are a few counts of this clonotype. The V call is TRBV7-2, the J call TRBJ2-7; TRBD2 aligns across 9 bases. The CDR3 runs to 15 residues. J was trimmed by 2 bases and V by 4 bases; bases with no gene match: 6. Germline assignment: CDR1 SGHTA and CDR2 FQGNSA. The CDR3 DNA reads as TGTGCCAGCAGCTCAGCGGGGGGTACGACCTACGAGCAGTACTTC. It specifies CASSSAGGTTYEQYF.

This clonotype was seen only a few times. The chain recombines TRBV7-9 with TRBJ1-1, with D unclear. Germline CDR1 is SEHNR and CDR2 is FQNEAQ (reference sequence). CDR3 length: 14 residues. V gave up 1 base and J gave up 5 bases, with 11 bases separating them. The CDR3 sequence is CASSLGGLRTEAFF. The CDR3, as DNA: TGTGCCAGCAGCTTAGGCGGGCTGAGGACTGAAGCTTTCTTT.

This clonotype was seen ten or more times. The chain has TRBV7-3 and TRBJ1-4, with TRBD1 matching over 9 bases. Germline assignment: CDR1 SGHTA and CDR2 FQGTGA. The J segment lost 7 bases and the V segment lost 8 bases, leaving 5 bases of the junction unmatched. The CDR3 is 13 amino acids. CDR3 region: CASQQGAGEKLFF. The CDR3 DNA follows: TGTGCCAGCCAACAGGGGGCCGGTGAAAAACTGTTTTTT.

The CDR3 protein is CASTRQGTANTGELFF. The CDR3 bases are TGTGCCAGCACCAGACAGGGTACGGCGAACACCGGGGAGCTGTTTTTT. The chain couples TRBV9 to TRBJ2-2, with 7 bases fitting TRBD1. The CDR3 has 16 residues. The ends lost 6 bases at V and 0 bases at J; junction bases unmatched: 8. Germline V gene lookup returns CDR1 SGDLS and CDR2 YYNGEE.

The chain couples TRBV3-1 to TRBJ2-2; TRBD1 matches 7 bases. Germline V gene sequence: CDR1 LGHDT, CDR2 YNNKEL (reference sequence). V was pared by 6 bases and J by 4 bases, with 5 bases of the junction left unmatched. The CDR3 runs to 14 residues. CDR3 region: CASRDRAFTGELFF. The CDR3 DNA is TGTGCCAGCAGAGACAGGGCGTTCACCGGGGAGCTGTTTTTT.

This clonotype was counted at least ten times. The chain recombines TRBV7-6 with TRBJ2-7; 9 bases match TRBD2. The CDR3 spans 15 residues. Looked up from germline, CDR1 is SGHVS and CDR2 is FNYEAQ. With 8 bases clipped from V and 6 bases from J, the junction kept 14 bases outside the gene matches. For the CDR3, the DNA is TGTGCCAGCCACCCGTTAGCGGGGGCCTCAGGCGAGCAGTACTTC. This sequence encodes CASHPLAGASGEQYF.

This clonotype was detected a few times. The chain joins TRBV6-1 to TRBJ2-4; D is uncertain. Trimming removed 6 bases from V and 0 bases from J, with 21 bases in between. Germline lookup yields CDR1 MNHNS and CDR2 SASEGT. The CDR3 is made up of 18 amino acids. CDR3 loop: CASRARAHGPIAKNIQYF. CDR3 sequence (DNA): TGTGCCAGCAGGGCTCGGGCCCACGGGCCGATAGCCAAAAACATTCAGTACTTC.

This clonotype was detected many times. The chain combines TRBV12-5 with TRBJ2-1; 9 bases fit TRBD1. V gave up 10 bases and J gave up 6 bases; unmatched junction bases: 4. The germline V gene encodes CDR1 LGHNT and CDR2 FRNRAP. This CDR3 is 12 amino acids long. The CDR3 sequence: CAKGQGRNEQFF. The DNA of the CDR3 is TGTGCTAAGGGACAGGGACGCAATGAGCAGTTCTTC.

This clonotype showed up just a few times. The chain is built from TRBV3-1 and TRBJ2-3; D unclear. There are 13 residues in the CDR3. The V and J ends lost 4 bases and 9 bases respectively, with 14 bases between them. Germline CDR1 LGHDT, CDR2 YNNKEL (reference sequence). The CDR3 region has the DNA TGTGCCAGCAGCCTAAACATAGGAGACACGCAGTATTTT. This translates into CASSLNIGDTQYF.

The sample holds many counts of this clonotype. The rearrangement uses TRBV21-1 and TRBJ1-2; the DNA was not compared with TRBD1, the D call given in the table. TRBV21-1 is a pseudogene. CDR3 length: 13 residues. In nucleotides, the CDR3 is TGTGCCAGCTGGGGCGCGAGGAGGTCTGGCTACACCTTC. It encodes CASWGARRSGYTF.

The rearrangement links TRBV4-2 to TRBJ2-1; no definite D call. Germline V gene data show CDR1 as LGHNA and CDR2 as YNFKEQ. The CDR3 extends over 13 amino acids. The germline V and J ends were trimmed by 4 bases and 9 bases, with 13 bases remaining between them. CDR3 sequence: CASSPPGRIEQFF. Written as DNA, the CDR3 is TGTGCCAGCAGCCCACCCGGAAGGATTGAGCAGTTCTTC.

The J gene is TRBJ2-5, the V gene TRBV5-4; D assignment may be TRBD1 or TRBD2 (5 bases each). Germline V gene sequence: CDR1 SGHNT, CDR2 YYREEE (reference sequence). The CDR3 extends over 14 amino acids. With 3 bases removed from V and 4 bases from J, the gap between germline ends came to 13 bases. The CDR3 nucleotides are TGTGCCAGCAGCTCCCCCGGGGCTGGAGAGACCCAGTACTTC. This codes for CASSSPGAGETQYF.

This clonotype showed up many times. The chain combines TRBV2 with TRBJ2-1, with 9 bases aligning to TRBD1. This CDR3 is 15 amino acids long. The germline CDR1 and CDR2 sequences are SNHLY and FYNNEI. Unmatched junction bases numbered 8, after V lost 2 bases and J lost 9 bases. CDR3 DNA: TGTGCCAGCAGTGAAAGGGGACAGGGCGGCCCTGAGCAGTTCTTC. It yields the protein CASSERGQGGPEQFF.

This clonotype has just a few counts. This rearrangement joins TRBV20-1 to TRBJ1-6; D is possibly TRBD1 (5 bases). Trimming cost V 4 bases and J 10 bases, with 17 bases left between them. In germline, CDR1 is DFQATT, CDR2 SNEGSKA (reference sequence). CDR3 length: 14 amino acids. CDR3 in amino acids: CSATGTFFGSPLHF. CDR3 nucleotides: TGCAGTGCTACCGGGACCTTTTTCGGATCACCCCTCCACTTT.

This chain links TRBV12-3 or TRBV12-4 with TRBJ2-2; D is uncertain. The CDR3 loop spans 13 amino acids. Deletions cut 5 bases from V and 6 bases from J, with 10 bases between. The CDR3 DNA is TGTGCCAGCAGTGTAGGAGTCCCCGGGGAGCTGTTTTTT. This codes for CASSVGVPGELFF.